These 28 T cell receptor beta chains were sequenced from one sample in a study of Graves' ophthalmopathy and Graves' hyperthyroidism. The authors amplified TCR beta CDR3 regions, and they did so from RNA transcripts for repertoire sequencing. HTBI-primed first-round RT-PCR preceded second-round multiplex PCR. TCRdb redid the calling of the multiplex PCR reads with MiXCR, one entry per CDR3 protein. The sample holds more than 1,000,000 distinct CDR3 sequences, 35% to 45% seen once. Sample: peripheral blood or thyroid tissue (not recorded which). The receptor source for this set is an adult man with Graves' hyperthyroidism.

The sample holds a few counts of this clonotype. This chain connects TRBV7-9 to TRBJ1-4; possibly TRBD1 for D (5 bases). Trimming pared 5 bases from V and 7 bases from J, leaving 14 bases between. Germline V gives CDR1 SEHNR, CDR2 FQNEAQ (reference sequence). The CDR3 has 14 amino acids. The CDR3 DNA reads as TGTGCCAGCAGCCAAGGGACTAGTGGTGAAAAACTGTTTTTT. It yields the protein CASSQGTSGEKLFF.

This clonotype was recorded many times. The V call is TRBV20-1, the J call TRBJ1-3, with D possibly being TRBD1 (6 bases). Germline V lookup: CDR1 DFQATT, CDR2 SNEGSKA (reference sequence). CDR3 length: 16 residues. V lost 3 bases and J lost 1, with 16 bases in between. The CDR3 coding sequence is TGCAGTGCTAGCCCTCGGACAGTAACATCTGGAAACACCATATATTTT. This gives the protein CSASPRTVTSGNTIYF.

The chain joins TRBV29-1 to TRBJ1-3; D not certain. Trimming left V 0 bases short and J 0 bases short, with 9 bases between. Germline values: CDR1 SQVTM, CDR2 ANQGSEA. The CDR3 runs 15 residues. The DNA of the CDR3 is TGCAGCGTTGAAGATTCGGCGAACTCTGGAAACACCATATATTTT. Residues: CSVEDSANSGNTIYF. The complete variable domain, with remaining parts taken from reference TRBV29-1 and TRBJ1-3, reads SAVISQKPSRDICQRGTSLTIQCQVDSQVTMMFWYRQQPGQSLTLIATANQGSEATYESGFVIDKFPISRPNLTFSTLTVSNMSPEDSSIYLCSVEDSANSGNTIYFGEGSWLTVV.

A note on this clonotype: This may be a read error, as it is one base from a much larger clone. The chain carries TRBV20-1 and TRBJ2-7; D might be TRBD2 (5 bases). The length of the CDR3 is 15 residues. Deletions cut 3 bases from V and 2 bases from J, with 17 bases between. Germline lookup yields CDR1 DFQATT and CDR2 SNEGSKA (reference sequence). CDR3 bases: TGCAGTGCTAGTTCCGGGATGACTACGACCTACGAGCAGTACTTC. Its translation: CSASSGMTTTYEQYF.

V gene TRBV12-3 or TRBV12-4 combines with J gene TRBJ2-7; D is possibly TRBD1 (6 bases). V dropped 4 bases and J dropped 2 bases, with 21 bases sitting between them. The CDR3 runs to 17 residues. This chain's CDR3 is CASSYSIAAGAPYEQYF. The CDR3 DNA follows: TGTGCCAGCAGTTACTCGATTGCCGCAGGGGCCCCCTACGAGCAGTACTTC.

The sample holds many counts of this clonotype. This chain joins TRBV7-3 and TRBJ2-7; D unresolved. Germline CDR1 reads SGHTA; CDR2 reads FQGTGA. V was pared by 0 bases and J by 4 bases, with 13 bases between. The CDR3 is 15 residues long. This CDR3 is CASSLTPGSRYEQYF. In DNA, the CDR3 is TGTGCCAGCAGCTTAACTCCAGGTTCCAGGTACGAGCAGTACTTC.

The chain carries TRBV11-2 and TRBJ2-7; the D call may be TRBD1 or TRBD2 (5 bases each). V gave up 5 bases and J gave up 8 bases, with 22 bases separating them. The length of the CDR3 is 15 residues. In germline, CDR1 is SGHAT, CDR2 FQNNGV. CDR3 in amino acids: CASSPSEGWFSKQYF. The CDR3 DNA follows: TGTGCCAGCAGCCCCAGTGAGGGGTGGTTCAGCAAGCAGTACTTC.

With respect to this clonotype: The CDR3 ends on some other residue instead of the conserved phenylalanine or tryptophan, so this is likely a read error. This chain links TRBV2 with TRBJ1-1; 7 bases are a match to TRBD1. Germline assignment: CDR1 SNHLY and CDR2 FYNNEI. The trim removed 5 bases at V and 4 bases at J, leaving 7 bases unmatched. The CDR3 extends over 14 amino acids. For the CDR3, the DNA is TGTGCCAGCAGTTCGACAGGGATGTCCACTGAAGCTTTCCTT. Protein product: CASSSTGMSTEAFL.

The chain uses TRBV7-2 and TRBJ2-7; TRBD1 matches 8 bases. The V segment lost 6 bases and the J segment 2 bases; nucleotides outside the gene matches: 9. Germline V lookup: CDR1 SGHTA, CDR2 FQGNSA. This CDR3 spans 15 amino acids. This chain's CDR3 is CASSRDRDRPYEQYF. The DNA of the CDR3 is TGTGCCAGCAGTCGTGACCGGGACAGGCCCTACGAGCAGTACTTC.

A few counts support this clonotype. The genes are TRBV28 and TRBJ1-1, with D unresolved. V was shortened by 6 bases and J by 3 bases, with 11 bases between the two germline ends. The germline gives CDR1 MDHEN, CDR2 SYDVKM. The CDR3 totals 13 residues. The CDR3 loop reads CASRPEFDTEAFF. The DNA for the CDR3 is TGTGCCAGCAGGCCCGAGTTTGACACTGAAGCTTTCTTT.

In the case of this clonotype: Possible read error: a much larger clone is one base away. V and J are TRBV20-1 and TRBJ2-5; 7 nucleotides line up with TRBD2. CDR1 and CDR2 (germline): DFQATT, SNEGSKA (reference sequence). V trimming: 0 bases; J trimming: 5 bases; junction bases outside the gene matches: 9. CDR3 length: 15 residues. CDR3 loop: CSARDGGSGRETQYF. CDR3 DNA sequence: TGCAGTGCTAGAGACGGGGGGTCGGGTAGGGAGACCCAGTACTTC.

The J gene is TRBJ1-1, the V gene TRBV24-1, with 7 bases fitting TRBD1. The CDR3 is made up of 14 amino acids. The germline CDR1 and CDR2 sequences are KGHDR and SFDVKD. V lost 4 bases and J lost 2; bases outside the gene matches: 3. As DNA, the CDR3 is TGTGCCACCAGTGAAGGGGACAGCAACACTGAAGCTTTCTTT. Amino acid sequence: CATSEGDSNTEAFF.

The V and J genes are TRBV9 and TRBJ1-6; D gene ambiguous. The CDR3 runs to 14 residues. From germline, CDR1 is SGDLS and CDR2 YYNGEE. CDR3 nucleotides: TGTCCCATCGGCGCGGGCTCCTATAATTCACCCCTCCACTTT. Translating gives CPIGAGSYNSPLHF. Looking up the rest from reference TRBV9 and TRBJ1-6 gives the full variable domain: DSGVTQTPKHLITATGQRVTLRCSPRSGDLSVYWYQQSLDQGLQFLIQYYNGEERAKGNILERFSAQQFPDLHSELNLSSLELGDSALYFCPIGAGSYNSPLHFGNGTRLTVT.

The V gene is TRBV20-1, the J gene TRBJ1-2, with 8 bases identical to TRBD1. The CDR3 totals 15 residues. Germline V CDR1 and CDR2: DFQATT, SNEGSKA (reference sequence). J lost 2 bases, V lost 4 bases, and 9 bases had no gene match. The CDR3 DNA reads TGCAGTGCTATCCACGAGGGACAGGCAAACTATGGCTACACCTTC. Its translation: CSAIHEGQANYGYTF.

The V gene is TRBV3-1, the J gene TRBJ2-5, with D possibly TRBD2 on 5 matching bases. This CDR3 spans 14 amino acids. Germline V gene lookup returns CDR1 LGHDT and CDR2 YNNKEL (reference sequence). V dropped 0 bases and J dropped 5 bases, with 10 bases sitting between them. The CDR3 loop reads CASSQDVGVETQYF. The CDR3 coding sequence is TGTGCCAGCAGCCAAGATGTGGGAGTTGAGACCCAGTACTTC.

This clonotype was found a few times. The V and J genes are TRBV27 and TRBJ2-5, with a possible D match to TRBD2 (5 bases). Germline CDR1 MNHEY, CDR2 SMNVEV (reference sequence). V was pared by 6 bases and J by 6 bases, with 14 bases between. The CDR3 contains 13 residues. The CDR3 sequence is CASSPGMAKTQYF. CDR3 bases: TGTGCCAGCAGCCCCGGGATGGCGAAGACCCAGTACTTC.

This clonotype was recorded at least ten times. The chain recombines TRBV9 with TRBJ1-2, with D hard to call. The V end was cut by 0 bases, the J end by 7 bases, with 10 bases between. The CDR3 loop spans 13 amino acids. CDR1 is SGDLS, CDR2 YYNGEE, per germline. The CDR3 nucleotides read TGTGCCAGCAGCGTAGGTGGGCACGGTGGCTACACCTTC. It specifies CASSVGGHGGYTF. Complete variable domain (other parts from reference TRBV9 and TRBJ1-2): DSGVTQTPKHLITATGQRVTLRCSPRSGDLSVYWYQQSLDQGLQFLIQYYNGEERAKGNILERFSAQQFPDLHSELNLSSLELGDSALYFCASSVGGHGGYTFGSGTRLTVV.

The rearrangement joins TRBV11-2 to TRBJ1-2; D gene uncertain. There are 14 residues in the CDR3. Looked up from germline, CDR1 is SGHAT and CDR2 is FQNNGV. V was shortened by 1 base and J by 7 bases, with 13 bases between the two germline ends. CDR3 in DNA: TGTGCCAGCAGCTTAGTAGCCCTGGGAGCTGGCTACACCTTC. Translated, it gives CASSLVALGAGYTF.

The rearrangement uses TRBV14 and TRBJ2-2; 13 positions match TRBD2. The V gene's germline CDR1 is SGHDN and CDR2 FVKESK. V lost 1 base and J lost 3; bases outside the gene matches: 2. This CDR3 spans 17 amino acids. The CDR3 sequence is CASSQGLAGGYTGELFF. CDR3 coding DNA: TGTGCCAGCAGCCAAGGACTAGCGGGGGGATACACCGGGGAGCTGTTTTTT.

The sample holds many counts of this clonotype. The chain has TRBV9 and TRBJ2-2; tentative D call: TRBD2 (6 bases). This CDR3 region has 15 residues. Per germline, CDR1 SGDLS and CDR2 YYNGEE. Trimming shortened V by 2 bases and J by 1 base, and 9 bases separated the two germline ends. CDR3 amino acids: CASSVGTLNTGELFF. For the CDR3, the DNA is TGTGCCAGCAGCGTCGGGACTTTGAACACCGGGGAGCTGTTTTTT.

The chain couples TRBV15 to TRBJ1-2; D remains ambiguous. V lost 3 bases and J lost 8, with 10 bases in between. The germline V gene has CDR1 LNHNV and CDR2 YYDKDF (reference sequence). This CDR3 contains 12 residues. The chain's CDR3 is CATSSMEQGYTF. For the CDR3, the DNA is TGTGCCACCAGCAGCATGGAGCAGGGCTACACCTTC.

V gene TRBV28 combines with J gene TRBJ2-7; the match to TRBD2 covers 7 bases. The J segment lost 4 bases and the V segment lost 5 bases, leaving 14 bases of the junction unmatched. Germline V gives CDR1 MDHEN, CDR2 SYDVKM. The CDR3 is 16 residues long. This CDR3 is CASSRFSGEGGYEQYF. Written as DNA, the CDR3 is TGTGCCAGCAGTCGCTTTTCCGGGGAGGGCGGGTACGAGCAGTACTTC.

The chain employs TRBV2 and TRBJ2-7, with 8 bases identical to TRBD1. The CDR3 covers 13 residues. V shed 6 bases, J shed 5 bases, and the junction held 6 bases outside the gene matches. Germline CDR1 SNHLY, CDR2 FYNNEI. In DNA form, the CDR3 reads TGTGCCAGCAGAGCAGACAGGGGCCACGAGCAGTACTTC. Translating it yields CASRADRGHEQYF.

There are a few counts of this clonotype. V gene TRBV7-2 combines with J gene TRBJ1-1, with no clear D. V lost 7 bases and J lost 2, with 20 bases in between. Germline V lookup: CDR1 SGHTA, CDR2 FQGNSA. This CDR3 is 16 amino acids long. The CDR3 nucleotides read TGTGCCAGCACCTCAAATTTCCCAAGTTCCAACACTGAAGCTTTCTTT. Its translation is CASTSNFPSSNTEAFF.

Ten or more counts support this clonotype. The chain employs TRBV12-3 or TRBV12-4 and TRBJ2-5; 7 bases align to TRBD2. The junction had 9 bases not matched to a gene; V was cut back by 4 bases and J by 7 bases. The CDR3 length is 14 residues. The CDR3 is CASSSPTSSGTQYF. In nucleotides, the CDR3 is TGTGCCAGCAGTTCTCCGACTAGCTCGGGGACCCAGTACTTC.

To note about this clonotype: The final CDR3 position lacks the conserved phenylalanine or tryptophan, pointing to a likely read error. It is unclear where the CDR3 begins or ends on the DNA, so no DNA is shown, and the CDR3 is as TCRdb lists it. J is TRBJ1-1 and V is TRBV29-1; the DNA was not used to check the table's D call, TRBD1. The CDR3 adds up to 11 amino acids, both ends counted. The germline gives CDR1 SQVTM, CDR2 ANQGSEA. Here the CDR3 reads CSTKRGGRANY.

This clonotype was counted ten times or more. The CDR3: CATRGWREGLLEQYF. The CDR3 bases are TGTGCCACCAGAGGTTGGCGGGAGGGCCTTCTCGAGCAGTACTTC. This chain links TRBV15 with TRBJ2-7, with TRBD2 matching over 9 bases. After removal of 6 bases from V and 6 bases from J, the junction contained 12 bases not matched to a gene. The CDR3 spans 15 residues. CDR1 is LNHNV, CDR2 YYDKDF, per germline (reference sequence). The whole variable domain, remainder taken from reference TRBV15 and TRBJ2-7, is DAMVIQNPRYQVTQFGKPVTLSCSQTLNHNVMYWYQQKSSQAPKLLFHYYDKDFNNEADTPDNFQSRRPNTSFCFLDIRSPGLGDTAMYLCATRGWREGLLEQYFGPGTRLTVT.

Notes on this clonotype: This clone may be a read error of a much larger clone one base away. The chain links TRBV12-3 or TRBV12-4 to TRBJ2-5; D uncertain. V gave up 3 bases and J gave up 5 bases, with 4 bases separating them. CDR3 length: 11 residues. The CDR3 DNA reads TGTGCCAGCAGTTTCCCGGAGACCCAGTACTTC. It specifies CASSFPETQYF.